These T cell receptor beta chains were read from a single sample in a study of kidney transplant recipient with SARS-CoV-2 infection. TCRdb used MiXCR to reprocess the reads, holding one entry per CDR3 protein. Found here are fewer than 250,000 distinct CDR3 sequences, about 28% of them singletons; the top ten hold less than 8.5%. The sequences come from a blood sample, collected at baseline and on day 111 from a kidney transplant recipient. These receptors were obtained from a male patient in his 30s who had COVID-19 and was a kidney transplant recipient. A share of the T cells may be of graft donor origin. Each CDR3 is given with its conserved first and last residue. The order of the fields is clone size, D gene, J gene, V gene, CDR3 length, CDR3 DNA, CDR3 protein. The D gene is left open where the match is weak. Some rows have no size entry. The others give once, few or many, or a class for an expanded clone.

clone_size: few
d_call: TRBD2
j_call: TRBJ2-4
v_call: TRBV5-1
cdr3_length: 18
cdr3_nt: TGCGCCAGCAGCCAGGGACTAGCGGGAGAGTCGGCGGAAAACATTCAGTACTTC
cdr3_aa: CASSQGLAGESAENIQYF

clone_size: many
d_call: NA
j_call: TRBJ1-1
v_call: TRBV3-1
cdr3_length: 17
cdr3_nt: TGTGCCAGCAGCTTTGCAATTCCCATTTCAATTCGCACTGAAGCTTTCTTT
cdr3_aa: CASSFAIPISIRTEAFF

clone_size: many
d_call: NA
j_call: TRBJ1-1
v_call: TRBV10-3
cdr3_length: 12
cdr3_nt: TGTGCCATCAGTGAGTGGAACACTGAAGCTTTCTTT
cdr3_aa: CAISEWNTEAFF

clone_size: many
d_call: TRBD1
j_call: TRBJ2-2
v_call: TRBV4-1
cdr3_length: 15
cdr3_nt: TGCGCCAGCAGCCCCCACCGGACAGGGACCGGGGAGCTGTTTTTT
cdr3_aa: CASSPHRTGTGELFF

clone_size: few
d_call: NA
j_call: TRBJ1-4
v_call: TRBV28
cdr3_length: 17
cdr3_nt: TGTGCCAGCAGTTTAATCTTGGCGGCACTCGGTAATGAAAAACTGTTTTTT
cdr3_aa: CASSLILAALGNEKLFF

clone_size: NA
d_call: NA
j_call: TRBJ2-1
v_call: TRBV7-2
cdr3_length: 12
cdr3_nt: TGTACCAGCAGCTTCGTTGACTCCATCCAGTTCTTC
cdr3_aa: CTSSFVDSIQFF

clone_size: few
d_call: NA
j_call: TRBJ1-2
v_call: TRBV6-2/TRBV6-3
cdr3_length: 17
cdr3_nt: TGTGCCAGCAGTTTGTGGGCCTGCATCGGAAAGACCTATGGCTACACCTTC
cdr3_aa: CASSLWACIGKTYGYTF

clone_size: many
d_call: TRBD2
j_call: TRBJ2-2
v_call: TRBV7-7
cdr3_length: 16
cdr3_nt: TGTGCCAGCAGCCTCAGCGGGAGTATTAACACCGGGGAGCTGTTTTTT
cdr3_aa: CASSLSGSINTGELFF

clone_size: NA
d_call: TRBD2
j_call: TRBJ2-3
v_call: TRBV7-2
cdr3_length: 15
cdr3_nt: TGTGCCAGCAGCGCTGGACTAGCGGGATCGGGTACGCAGTATTTT
cdr3_aa: CASSAGLAGSGTQYF

clone_size: few
d_call: NA
j_call: TRBJ1-6
v_call: TRBV20-1
cdr3_length: 16
cdr3_nt: TGCAGTGCTAGAGACAGGTTGGAGGCCTATAATTCACCCCTCCACTTT
cdr3_aa: CSARDRLEAYNSPLHF

clone_size: few
d_call: NA
j_call: TRBJ1-2
v_call: TRBV5-4
cdr3_length: 16
cdr3_nt: TGTGCCAGCATGTGTTGCGTACCAGGAAAGACCTATGGCTACACCTTC
cdr3_aa: CASMCCVPGKTYGYTF

clone_size: many
d_call: TRBD1
j_call: TRBJ1-5
v_call: TRBV24-1
cdr3_length: 15
cdr3_nt: TGTGCCACCAGTCAACAGGGGTCTGGGAATCAGCCCCAGCATTTT
cdr3_aa: CATSQQGSGNQPQHF

clone_size: many
d_call: NA
j_call: TRBJ1-5
v_call: TRBV4-2
cdr3_length: 16
cdr3_nt: TGTGCCAGCAGCCAACACGAAAGGGGAAACAATCAGCCCCAGCATTTT
cdr3_aa: CASSQHERGNNQPQHF

clone_size: many
d_call: NA
j_call: TRBJ1-1
v_call: TRBV11-3
cdr3_length: 13
cdr3_nt: TGTGCCAGCGGCAAGGGCAGCCGAGATGAAGCTTTCTTT
cdr3_aa: CASGKGSRDEAFF

clone_size: few
d_call: TRBD2
j_call: TRBJ2-5
v_call: TRBV14
cdr3_length: 16
cdr3_nt: TGTGCCAGCAGCCAGCTAGCGGGGGGGTACCAAGAGACCCAGTACTTC
cdr3_aa: CASSQLAGGYQETQYF

clone_size: many
d_call: NA
j_call: TRBJ2-6
v_call: TRBV8-2
cdr3_length: 17
cdr3_nt: TGTGGCACCTACATTAGGATAACACAAAGTCGGGCCAACGTCCTGACTTTC
cdr3_aa: CGTYIRITQSRANVLTF

clone_size: many
d_call: TRBD2
j_call: TRBJ2-7
v_call: TRBV20-1
cdr3_length: 13
cdr3_nt: TGCAGTGCTAAGACTAGCGGGAGCCACGAGCAGTACTTC
cdr3_aa: CSAKTSGSHEQYF

clone_size: many
d_call: NA
j_call: TRBJ1-2
v_call: TRBV5-1
cdr3_length: 16
cdr3_nt: TGCGCCAGCAGCTACGTATCGGTTCGAAAGACCTATGGCTACACCTTC
cdr3_aa: CASSYVSVRKTYGYTF

clone_size: NA
d_call: TRBD1
j_call: TRBJ2-7
v_call: TRBV18
cdr3_length: 15
cdr3_nt: TGTGCCAGCTCACCTCCGACAGGGGTATCCTACGGGCAGTACTTC
cdr3_aa: CASSPPTGVSYGQYF

clone_size: NA
d_call: NA
j_call: TRBJ1-2
v_call: TRBV20-1
cdr3_length: 12
cdr3_nt: TGCAGTGCTAGGAACACCGACTATGGCTACACCTTC
cdr3_aa: CSARNTDYGYTF

clone_size: NA
d_call: NA
j_call: TRBJ1-2
v_call: TRBV5-4
cdr3_length: 16
cdr3_nt: TGTGCCAGCGACGAATCCGTACCAGGAAAGACCTATGGCTACACCTTC
cdr3_aa: CASDESVPGKTYGYTF

clone_size: many
d_call: NA
j_call: TRBJ1-2
v_call: TRBV19
cdr3_length: 17
cdr3_nt: TGTGCCAGTAGTCCGGGCCTGACAAATCGAAAGACCTATGGCTACACCTTC
cdr3_aa: CASSPGLTNRKTYGYTF

clone_size: many
d_call: TRBD2
j_call: TRBJ2-1
v_call: TRBV4-2
cdr3_length: 17
cdr3_nt: TGTGCCAGCAGCCAGACCCTCGCTAGCGGGAGTGGGAATGAGCAGTTCTTC
cdr3_aa: CASSQTLASGSGNEQFF

clone_size: many
d_call: NA
j_call: TRBJ2-4
v_call: TRBV12-3/TRBV12-4
cdr3_length: 11
cdr3_nt: TGTGCCAGCAGTTTTAGTGACATTCAGTACTTC
cdr3_aa: CASSFSDIQYF

clone_size: many
d_call: TRBD2
j_call: TRBJ2-3
v_call: TRBV10-3
cdr3_length: 14
cdr3_nt: TGTGCCATCGGGCTAGCGGGGACTATCGATACGCAGTATTTT
cdr3_aa: CAIGLAGTIDTQYF

clone_size: many
d_call: NA
j_call: TRBJ2-5
v_call: TRBV15
cdr3_length: 15
cdr3_nt: TGTGCCACCAGCAGAGATCCTCGGGTTCAAGAGACCCAGTACTTC
cdr3_aa: CATSRDPRVQETQYF

clone_size: many
d_call: TRBD1
j_call: TRBJ1-2
v_call: TRBV20-1
cdr3_length: 16
cdr3_nt: TGCAGTGCCACCGACAGGGTCACAGGATTCCACTATGGCTACACCTTC
cdr3_aa: CSATDRVTGFHYGYTF

clone_size: NA
d_call: TRBD2
j_call: TRBJ2-5
v_call: TRBV24-1
cdr3_length: 13
cdr3_nt: TGTGCCACGGCGGCGGGAGGGTCGGAGACCCAGTACTTC
cdr3_aa: CATAAGGSETQYF

clone_size: many
d_call: NA
j_call: TRBJ2-7
v_call: TRBV21-1
cdr3_length: 15
cdr3_nt: TGTGCCAGCAGCAAGAATGCGGGAGAGGGTCACGAGCAGTACTTC
cdr3_aa: CASSKNAGEGHEQYF

clone_size: few
d_call: NA
j_call: TRBJ2-5
v_call: TRBV9
cdr3_length: 15
cdr3_nt: TGTGCCAGCAGCGTAGCTACGAGGTGGGGGGAGACCCAGTACTTC
cdr3_aa: CASSVATRWGETQYF

clone_size: NA
d_call: NA
j_call: TRBJ1-5
v_call: TRBV20-1
cdr3_length: 16
cdr3_nt: TGCAGTGTTAGAGAACGTACCAGAGACCTTAATCAGCCCCAGCATTTT
cdr3_aa: CSVRERTRDLNQPQHF

clone_size: many
d_call: NA
j_call: TRBJ1-2
v_call: TRBV12-3/TRBV12-4
cdr3_length: 17
cdr3_nt: TGTGCCAGCAGTGGGTTTCACAGCTTCCGAAAGACCTATGGCTACACCTTC
cdr3_aa: CASSGFHSFRKTYGYTF

clone_size: many
d_call: NA
j_call: TRBJ1-2
v_call: TRBV4-1
cdr3_length: 12
cdr3_nt: TGCGCCGGCTTCGGGGCTGCTAATGGCTACACCTTC
cdr3_aa: CAGFGAANGYTF

clone_size: few
d_call: TRBD2
j_call: TRBJ2-5
v_call: TRBV9
cdr3_length: 14
cdr3_nt: TGTGCCAGCAGCTCGCGGACTAGCGGAGAGACCCAGTACTTC
cdr3_aa: CASSSRTSGETQYF

clone_size: many
d_call: NA
j_call: TRBJ1-2
v_call: TRBV7-2
cdr3_length: 12
cdr3_nt: TGTGCCAGCAGCTTAGTTCGCAGTGGCTACACCTTC
cdr3_aa: CASSLVRSGYTF

clone_size: many
d_call: TRBD2
j_call: TRBJ2-1
v_call: TRBV12-3/TRBV12-4
cdr3_length: 16
cdr3_nt: TGTGCCAGCAGACCTCCACTAGCGGGAGGAGACAATGAGCAGTTCTTC
cdr3_aa: CASRPPLAGGDNEQFF

clone_size: many
d_call: NA
j_call: TRBJ1-5
v_call: TRBV19
cdr3_length: 16
cdr3_nt: TGTGCCAGTAGTATCCTACAGGTCAATAGCAATCAGCCCCAGCATTTT
cdr3_aa: CASSILQVNSNQPQHF

clone_size: few
d_call: NA
j_call: TRBJ2-3
v_call: TRBV21-1
cdr3_length: 18
cdr3_nt: TGTGTCCACAGCAGCATCTCACATGGGGGCGGGAGCACAGATACGCAGTATTTT
cdr3_aa: CVHSSISHGGGSTDTQYF

clone_size: many
d_call: NA
j_call: TRBJ2-3
v_call: TRBV3-2
cdr3_length: 12
cdr3_nt: TGTGCCAGCAGCTTTCGGCCAGATACGCAGTATTTT
cdr3_aa: CASSFRPDTQYF

clone_size: many
d_call: TRBD2
j_call: TRBJ2-2
v_call: TRBV6-5
cdr3_length: 15
cdr3_nt: TGTGCCAGCAGGGGACTAGCGAGGAACACCGGGGAGCTGTTTTTT
cdr3_aa: CASRGLARNTGELFF

clone_size: few
d_call: NA
j_call: TRBJ1-1
v_call: TRBV24-1
cdr3_length: 12
cdr3_nt: TGTGCCACCAGGGGGGTCGGCACTGAAGCTTTCTTT
cdr3_aa: CATRGVGTEAFF

clone_size: many
d_call: TRBD1
j_call: TRBJ1-5
v_call: TRBV4-1
cdr3_length: 19
cdr3_nt: TGCGCCAGCAGCCAGAGCAGGGACAGGGGATCCGAGGGCAATCAGCCCCAGCATTTT
cdr3_aa: CASSQSRDRGSEGNQPQHF

clone_size: many
d_call: NA
j_call: TRBJ1-2
v_call: TRBV5-3
cdr3_length: 16
cdr3_nt: TGTGCCAGAAAAATACGAGTGGTGAGAAAGACCTATGGCTACACCTTC
cdr3_aa: CARKIRVVRKTYGYTF

clone_size: NA
d_call: TRBD2
j_call: TRBJ2-3
v_call: TRBV6-2/TRBV6-3
cdr3_length: 18
cdr3_nt: TGTGCCAGCAGTTACCCCAGCCAGCGGGAGTTCGGCACAGATACGCAGTATTTT
cdr3_aa: CASSYPSQREFGTDTQYF

clone_size: few
d_call: TRBD1
j_call: TRBJ2-5
v_call: TRBV11-2
cdr3_length: 15
cdr3_nt: TGTGCCAGCAGCCATTCGGACAGGGGGCTGGAGACCCAGTACTTC
cdr3_aa: CASSHSDRGLETQYF

clone_size: many
d_call: NA
j_call: TRBJ1-6
v_call: TRBV20-1
cdr3_length: 15
cdr3_nt: TGCAGTGCTATCGGACAGCTATTATATAATTCACCCCTCCACTTT
cdr3_aa: CSAIGQLLYNSPLHF

clone_size: NA
d_call: TRBD1
j_call: TRBJ2-3
v_call: TRBV10-1
cdr3_length: 15
cdr3_nt: TGCGCCAGCAGTGAGTCGGGACAGGGACCCGATACGCAGTATTTT
cdr3_aa: CASSESGQGPDTQYF

clone_size: NA
d_call: NA
j_call: TRBJ1-2
v_call: TRBV7-5
cdr3_length: 19
cdr3_nt: NA
cdr3_aa: CISVPEKYHEVGKTYGYTF

clone_size: many
d_call: TRBD1
j_call: TRBJ1-5
v_call: TRBV18
cdr3_length: 17
cdr3_nt: TGTGCCAGCTCACCCGGGACAGGGAAAGCTAGCAATCAGCCCCAGCATTTT
cdr3_aa: CASSPGTGKASNQPQHF

clone_size: many
d_call: NA
j_call: TRBJ2-5
v_call: TRBV3-1
cdr3_length: 17
cdr3_nt: TGTGCCAGCAGCTGCAGGGATCCCATTTCTTTCTCTGAGACCCAGTACTTC
cdr3_aa: CASSCRDPISFSETQYF

clone_size: few
d_call: NA
j_call: TRBJ1-2
v_call: TRBV5-8
cdr3_length: 16
cdr3_nt: TGTGCCAGCTCGATTGATCATCCACGAAAGACCTATGGCTACACCTTC
cdr3_aa: CASSIDHPRKTYGYTF